A single sample is the source of the 3 T cell receptor beta chains below, sequenced in a study of post-analysis software for immune sequencing data (dated by TCRdb to between 2015 and 2017). The study at large found these results: Patients showed significantly higher frequencies than controls for a few TRBV segments, among them TRBV5-6, TRBV5-1 and TRBV20-1.

Their antigen targets remain unknown. Library generation was performed with PCR. TCRdb shows the sequencer as Illumina HiSeq 2500. Unique molecular identifiers were incorporated into TCR beta cDNA libraries to reduce PCR and sequencing biases. The public reads were quality trimmed at Q25 with fastp and then assembled into clones with MiXCR by TCRdb, keeping productive beta chains. Rows merge per CDR3 protein into single entries with the most common DNA and genes. The sample data list hundreds of thousands of distinct CDR3 sequences, and around 33% of these were observed just once. 13% of the sample goes to the ten largest clones. Sequencing was carried out using blood. Every receptor here comes from a girl between 10 and 17 years old with multiple sclerosis.

The rearrangement joins TRBV12-3 or TRBV12-4 to TRBJ1-1; no definite D call. With 2 bases removed from V and 5 bases from J, the gap between germline ends came to 9 bases. This CDR3 region has 13 residues. CDR3: CASSLIEGTEAFF. CDR3 coding DNA: TGTGCCAGCAGTTTAATAGAAGGGACTGAAGCTTTCTTT.

This clonotype has just one count. The chain links TRBV28 to TRBJ2-2; D is perhaps TRBD1 or TRBD2 (5 bases each). This CDR3 comprises 14 residues. Trimming took 4 bases from V and 4 from J, leaving 10 bases between them. The germline gives CDR1 MDHEN, CDR2 SYDVKM. DNA for the CDR3: TGTGCCAGCAGTTGGTGGGACCTCACCGGGGAGCTGTTTTTT. This encodes CASSWWDLTGELFF.

The rearrangement links TRBV9 to TRBJ2-7, with 8 bases identical to TRBD2. This CDR3 has 15 residues. Per the germline V gene, CDR1 is SGDLS and CDR2 is YYNGEE. After removal of 0 bases from V and 2 bases from J, the junction contained 4 bases not matched to a gene. The CDR3 loop reads CASSVAGGLTYEQYF. In DNA, the CDR3 is TGTGCCAGCAGCGTAGCGGGGGGGCTAACCTACGAGCAGTACTTC.